This T cell receptor (beta chain) came from a study of shared clonotypes between healthy human individuals. The ends were cut back, 5 bases at V and 2 bases at J, with 17 bases in the middle. This CDR3 has 16 residues. The germline CDR1 and CDR2 sequences are PRHDT and FYEKMQ (reference sequence). Some clones are missing from TCRdb's copy, which holds only in-frame ones; the method was immunoSEQ multiplex PCR. The sample contains more than 550,000 clones, 90% of which appear only once. The specimen was memory CD8+ T cells from PBMCs. As for subset: CD45RO+ cells pooled with CCR7-negative TemRA cells. The TCR originated in a man younger than 30 in good health. Some clones in this sample may be carry-over from other donors' samples. The chain joins TRBV13 to TRBJ2-3, with D perhaps TRBD2 (5 bases). CDR3 in amino acids: CASSPWLSGYTDTQYF. The CDR3 bases are TGTGCCAGCAGCCCATGGTTGAGCGGATACACAGATACGCAGTATTTT.